This entry features one TCR beta chain sequence. Its specificity is not known. This entry comes from a study of STAT5B mutations in CD4+ large granular lymphocyte leukemia. Notes on the study in general: About a quarter of private leukemic clonotypes occurred rarely in other patients' non-leukemic repertoires. Top patient clones used TRBV06 genes more often: 8/27 versus 2/35 in controls. Higher CD4+ than CD8+ T-LGLL clonality might reflect small sample size.

The germline V gene has CDR1 SGHNT and CDR2 YYREEE (reference sequence). V gave up 0 bases and J gave up 4 bases, with 7 bases separating them. This CDR3 is 13 amino acids long. Original analysis: Productive clonotypes were detectable down to 2.59 x 10-5 frequency. Profiled with immunoSEQ multiplex PCR; TCRdb holds only in-frame clones, not every one. V, J and clone size are taken as reported in that table, and D and trimming were inferred from the DNA itself. The table records 3,000 to 4,500 clones, 85% to 90% of them present only once. This receptor was taken from a human donor in good health. This chain links TRBV5-4 with TRBJ2-5, with D uncertain. The sequenced sample consisted of CD4+ T cells from blood buffy coats. CDR3 sequence: CASSLEHGETQYF. Written as DNA, the CDR3 is TGTGCCAGCAGCTTGGAACACGGAGAGACCCAGTACTTC.